A single sample gave rise to the 19 T cell receptor beta chains below, sequenced in a study of blood T cell repertoires in COVID-19. Only in-frame clones appear in the TCRdb table, and some are missing; sequencing was by immunoSEQ multiplex PCR. The table records about 120,000 clones, approximately 81% of them present only once. Material for sequencing was peripheral blood. Receptor source: an elderly woman with acute or convalescent COVID-19.

V usage is TRBV2 and J usage is TRBJ2-5; no clear D. V dropped 5 bases and J dropped 2 bases, with 15 bases sitting between them. This CDR3 comprises 15 residues. Germline V gene data show CDR1 as SNHLY and CDR2 as FYNNEI. The CDR3 bases are TGTGCCAGCAGTATTGACCGAATCAGGCAAGAGACCCAGTACTTC. This sequence encodes CASSIDRIRQETQYF.

The table lists this clone with a few counts. V is TRBV7-6 and J is TRBJ1-1; TRBD1 is a possible D gene (5 bases). Germline-derived CDR1 and CDR2 are SGHVS and FNYEAQ. This CDR3 contains 15 residues. V was clipped by 4 bases and J by 2 bases, with 14 bases between them. The CDR3: CASSSRAGGNTEAFF. CDR3 DNA: TGTGCCAGCAGCTCTAGGGCCGGGGGAAACACTGAAGCTTTCTTT. Together with reference TRBV7-6 and TRBJ1-1, the CDR3 gives the full variable domain: GAGVSQSPRYKVTKRGQDVALRCDPISGHVSLYWYRQALGQGPEFLTYFNYEAQQDKSGLPNDRFSAERPEGSISTLTIQRTEQRDSAMYRCASSSRAGGNTEAFFGQGTRLTVV.

The chain has TRBV29-1 and TRBJ1-2, with 7 nucleotides matching TRBD1. Germline V lookup: CDR1 SQVTM, CDR2 ANQGSEA. V was pared by 6 bases and J by 6 bases, with 7 bases of the junction left unmatched. This CDR3 has 12 amino acids. CDR3 coding DNA: TGCAGCGTCGCGACAGGGCTCAATGGCTACACCTTC. This codes for CSVATGLNGYTF.

The J gene is TRBJ2-6, the V gene TRBV5-4; D possibly corresponds to TRBD2 (5 bases). The CDR3 spans 17 residues. Deletions cut 4 bases from V and 0 bases from J, with 14 bases between. The V gene's germline CDR1 is SGHNT and CDR2 YYREEE (reference sequence). CDR3 DNA: TGTGCCAGCAGCCCACCTGAGGGCAACTCTGGGGCCAACGTCCTGACTTTC. This gives the protein CASSPPEGNSGANVLTF.

The chain is built from TRBV27 and TRBJ2-7; the D gene is possibly TRBD2 (5 bases). This CDR3 spans 13 amino acids. V lost 6 bases and J 2 bases, leaving 11 bases between the germline ends. Germline CDR1 reads MNHEY; CDR2 reads SMNVEV (reference sequence). CDR3 region: CASRRALPYEQYF. CDR3 DNA: TGTGCCAGCAGGAGGGCGTTGCCCTACGAGCAGTACTTC.

V gene TRBV7-8 combines with J gene TRBJ1-5; tentatively, D is TRBD1 (5 bases). The CDR3 totals 15 residues. Trimming stripped 5 bases from V and 3 bases from J, with 14 bases between. In germline, CDR1 is SGHVS, CDR2 FQNEAQ. The CDR3 sequence: CASSPEGGDNQPQHF. CDR3 sequence (DNA): TGTGCCAGCAGCCCGGAGGGAGGGGACAATCAGCCCCAGCATTTT.

The rearrangement uses TRBV28 and TRBJ1-2; 7 bases align to TRBD1. V lost 7 bases to trimming and J lost 3 bases; unmatched junction nucleotides: 5. This CDR3 region has 13 residues. Germline V gene sequence: CDR1 MDHEN, CDR2 SYDVKM. The CDR3 spells CASKVGTDYGYTF. The CDR3, as DNA: TGTGCCAGCAAAGTTGGGACAGACTATGGCTACACCTTC.

The chain couples TRBV5-6 to TRBJ2-7; perhaps TRBD2 as D (5 bases). CDR1 SGHDT and CDR2 YYEEEE come from the germline V gene. V was shortened by 1 base and J by 3 bases, with 11 bases between the two germline ends. CDR3 size: 14 residues. CDR3 loop: CASSLSGGLYEQYF. The CDR3 DNA reads TGTGCCAGCAGCTTGTCCGGAGGCCTCTACGAGCAGTACTTC.

This chain links TRBV7-3 with TRBJ2-1; 7 positions match TRBD1. The CDR3 runs 13 residues. Germline trimming cut 4 bases from V and 5 bases from J; bases unmatched to any gene: 2. The germline V gene has CDR1 SGHTA and CDR2 FQGTGA. CDR3 amino acids: CASSSTGHNEQFF. CDR3 in DNA: TGTGCCAGCAGCTCGACAGGGCACAATGAGCAGTTCTTC. The full variable domain, with the rest looked up from reference TRBV7-3 and TRBJ2-1, is GAGVSQTPSNKVTEKGKYVELRCDPISGHTALYWYRQSLGQGPEFLIYFQGTGAADDSGLPNDRFFAVRPEGSVSTLKIQRTERGDSAVYLCASSSTGHNEQFFGPGTRLTVL.

Concerning this clone: At one of its ends the junction is not consistent with the germline gene, which may arise from a read error. The chain combines TRBV2 with TRBJ1-2; 9 positions agree with TRBD1. Germline CDR1 SNHLY, CDR2 FYNNEI. The CDR3 length is 14 residues. The CDR3 nucleotides read TGTGCCAGCAGTGAAGCCACCCTCGGGACAGGGTTCTACTTC. Residues: CASSEATLGTGFYF.

This chain links TRBV19 with TRBJ2-3, with D perhaps TRBD1 (5 bases). CDR1 is LNHDA and CDR2 is SQIVND in the germline V gene (reference sequence). The CDR3 length is 15 residues. V lost 3 bases, J lost 5 bases, and 15 bases lay in between. The CDR3 nucleotides are TGTGCCAGTAGTATCCAGACTTGGGGCCAAGATACGCAGTATTTT. Translated, it gives CASSIQTWGQDTQYF.

The chain carries TRBV4-3 and TRBJ2-1, with 10 bases matching TRBD2. This CDR3 is built from 16 residues. Germline values: CDR1 LGHNA, CDR2 YSLEER. J lost 8 bases, V lost 0 bases, and 7 bases had no gene match. Here the CDR3 DNA reads TGCGCCAGCAGCCAAGATCGTCCTAGCGGGAGAGATGAGCAGTTCTTC. Amino acids: CASSQDRPSGRDEQFF.

The V call is TRBV7-2, the J call TRBJ2-5, with D perhaps TRBD2 (6 bases). The germline gives CDR1 SGHTA, CDR2 FQGNSA. V lost 1 base, J lost 2 bases, and 14 bases lay in between. The CDR3 loop spans 16 amino acids. The chain's CDR3 is CASSLGASALQETQYF. CDR3 bases: TGTGCCAGCAGCTTAGGGGCTAGCGCCCTACAAGAGACCCAGTACTTC.

The chain couples TRBV7-9 to TRBJ2-6, with a tentative D call TRBD1 (5 bases). The CDR3 covers 18 residues. In germline, CDR1 is SEHNR, CDR2 FQNEAQ (reference sequence). Trimming removed 1 base at V and 1 base at J, with 14 bases between. The CDR3 loop is CASSLVGQGTSGANVLTF. CDR3 nucleotide sequence: TGTGCCAGCAGCTTAGTGGGCCAGGGAACTTCTGGGGCCAACGTCCTGACTTTC.

The V gene is TRBV11-3, the J gene TRBJ2-7, with 7 bases lining up with TRBD1. The germline CDR1 and CDR2 sequences are SGHNT and YENEEA. This CDR3 spans 16 amino acids. With V trimmed by 0 bases and J by 1 base, 6 bases remained unmatched. CDR3 coding DNA: TGTGCCAGCAGCTTAGAGGGACAGATGAGGTCCTACGAGCAGTACTTC. Protein sequence: CASSLEGQMRSYEQYF.

The chain uses TRBV6-6 and TRBJ1-3, with 7 bases aligning to TRBD1. CDR1 is MNHNY, CDR2 SVGAGI, per germline (reference sequence). The J segment lost 2 bases and the V segment lost 5 bases, leaving 3 bases of the junction unmatched. The CDR3 consists of 14 residues. In DNA, the CDR3 is TGTGCCAGCAGTGGACAGGTGGCTGGAAACACCATATATTTT. Translated: CASSGQVAGNTIYF.

J is TRBJ2-7 and V is TRBV19, with TRBD1 matching 8 bases. CDR1 and CDR2 from the germline V gene are LNHDA and SQIVND (reference sequence). This CDR3 has 14 residues. Losses at the gene ends were 4 bases for V and 1 base for J; bases not matched to a gene: 3. The CDR3 reads CASSTGGVSYEQYF. DNA of the CDR3: TGTGCCAGTAGTACAGGGGGCGTTTCCTACGAGCAGTACTTC.

The V call is TRBV7-2, the J call TRBJ2-7; 8 nucleotides agree with TRBD2. This CDR3 is built from 15 residues. Germline V lookup: CDR1 SGHTA, CDR2 FQGNSA. V trimming: 1 base; J trimming: 5 bases; junction bases outside the gene matches: 7. For the CDR3, the DNA is TGTGCCAGCAGCTTAGTCTCGGGAGGGCCCGACGAGCAGTACTTC. This sequence encodes CASSLVSGGPDEQYF.

The chain uses TRBV29-1 and TRBJ2-3, with 7 bases identical to TRBD2. CDR1 SQVTM and CDR2 ANQGSEA come from the germline V gene. The CDR3 sequence is 15 residues long. V lost 1 base, J lost 0 bases, and 4 bases stayed unmatched. The CDR3 DNA reads as TGCAGCGTTGAAGGCGGGAGCGGGAGCACAGATACGCAGTATTTT. This gives the protein CSVEGGSGSTDTQYF.